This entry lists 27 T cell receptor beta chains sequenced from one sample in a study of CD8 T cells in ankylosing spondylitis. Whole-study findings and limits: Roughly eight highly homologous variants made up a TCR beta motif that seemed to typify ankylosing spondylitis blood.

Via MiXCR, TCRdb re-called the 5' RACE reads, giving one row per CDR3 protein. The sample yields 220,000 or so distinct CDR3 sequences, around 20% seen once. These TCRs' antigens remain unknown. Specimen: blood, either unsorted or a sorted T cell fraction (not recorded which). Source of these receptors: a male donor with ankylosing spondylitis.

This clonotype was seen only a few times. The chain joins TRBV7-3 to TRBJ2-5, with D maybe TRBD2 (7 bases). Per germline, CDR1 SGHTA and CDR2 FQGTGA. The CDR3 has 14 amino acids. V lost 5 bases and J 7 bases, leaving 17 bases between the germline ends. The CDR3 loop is CASSHSGEGGTQYF. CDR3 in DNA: TGTGCCAGCAGCCACAGCGGGGAGGGGGGGACCCAGTACTTC.

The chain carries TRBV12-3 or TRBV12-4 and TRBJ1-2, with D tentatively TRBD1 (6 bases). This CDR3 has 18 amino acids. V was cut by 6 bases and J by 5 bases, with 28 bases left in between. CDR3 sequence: CASRFQAPGLGGGYGYTF. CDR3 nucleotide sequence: TGTGCCAGCAGGTTCCAAGCTCCAGGTCTGGGGGGCGGGTATGGCTACACCTTC.

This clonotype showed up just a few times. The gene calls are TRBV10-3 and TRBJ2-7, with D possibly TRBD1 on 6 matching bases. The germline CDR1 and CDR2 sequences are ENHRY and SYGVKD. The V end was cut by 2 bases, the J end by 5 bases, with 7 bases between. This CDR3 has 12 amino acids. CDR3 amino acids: CAISEAGDEQYF. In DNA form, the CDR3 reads TGTGCCATCAGTGAGGCAGGGGACGAGCAGTACTTC.

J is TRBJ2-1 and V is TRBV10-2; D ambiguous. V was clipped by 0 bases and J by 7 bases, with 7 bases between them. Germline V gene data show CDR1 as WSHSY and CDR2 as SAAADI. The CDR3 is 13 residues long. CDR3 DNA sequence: TGCGCCAGCAGTGAGTCTGACCCAAATGAGCAGTTCTTC. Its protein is CASSESDPNEQFF.

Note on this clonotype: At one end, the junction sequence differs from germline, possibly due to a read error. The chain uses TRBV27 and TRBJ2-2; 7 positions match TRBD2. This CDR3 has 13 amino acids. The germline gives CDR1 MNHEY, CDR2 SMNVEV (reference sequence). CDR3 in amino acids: CASSSGGGTGELF. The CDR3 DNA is TGTGCCAGCAGTTCGGGAGGCGGCACCGGGGAGCTGTTT.

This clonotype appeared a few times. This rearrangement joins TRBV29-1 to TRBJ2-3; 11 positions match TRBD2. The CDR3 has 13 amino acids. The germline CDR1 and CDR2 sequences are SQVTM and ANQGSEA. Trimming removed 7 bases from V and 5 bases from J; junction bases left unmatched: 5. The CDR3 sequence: CSASSGRQDTQYF. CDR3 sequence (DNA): TGCAGCGCCTCTAGCGGGAGGCAAGATACGCAGTATTTT.

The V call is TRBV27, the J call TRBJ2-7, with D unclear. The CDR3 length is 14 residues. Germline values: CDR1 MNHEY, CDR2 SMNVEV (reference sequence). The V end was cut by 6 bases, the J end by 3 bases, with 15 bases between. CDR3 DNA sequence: TGTGCCAGCAGCAGTAGCTCCCAGAACTACGAGCAGTACTTC. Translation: CASSSSSQNYEQYF.

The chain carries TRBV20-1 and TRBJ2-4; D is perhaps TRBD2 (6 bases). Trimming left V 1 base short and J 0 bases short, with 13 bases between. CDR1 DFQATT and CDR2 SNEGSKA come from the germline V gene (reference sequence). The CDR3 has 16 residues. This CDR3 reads CSARAERALAKNIQYF. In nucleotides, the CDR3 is TGCAGTGCTAGAGCCGAGCGGGCCCTAGCCAAAAACATTCAGTACTTC.

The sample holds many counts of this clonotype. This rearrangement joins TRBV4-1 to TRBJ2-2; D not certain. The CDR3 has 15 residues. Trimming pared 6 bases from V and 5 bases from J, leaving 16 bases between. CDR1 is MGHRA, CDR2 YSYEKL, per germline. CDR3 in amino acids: CASSPVASGTGELFF. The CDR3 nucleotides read TGCGCCAGCAGTCCCGTAGCAAGTGGGACCGGGGAGCTGTTTTTT.

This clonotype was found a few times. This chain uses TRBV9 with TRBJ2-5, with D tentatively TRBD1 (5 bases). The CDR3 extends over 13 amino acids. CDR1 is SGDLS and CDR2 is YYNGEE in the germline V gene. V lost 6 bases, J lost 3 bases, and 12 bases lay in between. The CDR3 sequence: CASNMGREETQYF. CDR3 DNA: TGTGCCAGCAATATGGGCAGGGAAGAGACCCAGTACTTC.

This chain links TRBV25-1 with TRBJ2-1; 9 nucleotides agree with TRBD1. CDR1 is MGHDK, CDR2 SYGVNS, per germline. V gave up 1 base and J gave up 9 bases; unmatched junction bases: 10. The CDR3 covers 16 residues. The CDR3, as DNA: TGTGCCAGCAGTGAATTTGAGACAGGGGGAACCGGTGAGCAGTTCTTC. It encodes CASSEFETGGTGEQFF.

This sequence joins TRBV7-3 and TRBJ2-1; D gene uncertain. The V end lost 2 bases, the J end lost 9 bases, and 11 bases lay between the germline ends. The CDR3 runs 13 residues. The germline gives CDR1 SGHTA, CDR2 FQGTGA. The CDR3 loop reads CASSLGDFGEQFF. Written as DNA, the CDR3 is TGTGCCAGCAGCTTAGGAGACTTTGGTGAGCAGTTCTTC.

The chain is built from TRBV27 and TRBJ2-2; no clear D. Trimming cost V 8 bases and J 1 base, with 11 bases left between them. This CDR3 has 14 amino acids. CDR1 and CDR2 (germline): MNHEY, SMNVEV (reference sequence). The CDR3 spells CASAKVQNTGELFF. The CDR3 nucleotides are TGTGCCAGCGCAAAAGTGCAGAACACCGGGGAGCTGTTTTTT.

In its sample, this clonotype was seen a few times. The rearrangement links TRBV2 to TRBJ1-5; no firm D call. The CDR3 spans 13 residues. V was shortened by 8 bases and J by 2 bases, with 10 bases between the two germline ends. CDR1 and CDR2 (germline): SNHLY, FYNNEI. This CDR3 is CASCQWGNQPQHF. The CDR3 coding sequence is TGTGCCAGCTGTCAGTGGGGCAATCAGCCCCAGCATTTT.

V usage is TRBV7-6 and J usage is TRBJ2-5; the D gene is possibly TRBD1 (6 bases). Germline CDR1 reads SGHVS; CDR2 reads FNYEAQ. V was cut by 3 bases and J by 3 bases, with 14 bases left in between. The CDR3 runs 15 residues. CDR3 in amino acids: CASSFRGHPEETQYF. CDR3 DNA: TGTGCCAGCAGCTTCAGGGGACACCCCGAAGAGACCCAGTACTTC.

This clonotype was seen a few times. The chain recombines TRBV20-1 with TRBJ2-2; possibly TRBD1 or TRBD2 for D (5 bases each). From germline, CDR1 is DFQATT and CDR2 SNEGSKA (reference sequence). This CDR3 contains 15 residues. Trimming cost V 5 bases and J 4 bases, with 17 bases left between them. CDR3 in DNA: TGCAGTGCTTCGATATGGGGGTCGGGCACCGGGGAGCTGTTTTTT. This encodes CSASIWGSGTGELFF.

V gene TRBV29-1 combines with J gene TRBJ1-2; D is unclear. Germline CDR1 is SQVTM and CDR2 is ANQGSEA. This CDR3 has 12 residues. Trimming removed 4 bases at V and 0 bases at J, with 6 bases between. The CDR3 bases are TGCAGCGTTGTTCTAGCTAACTATGGCTACACCTTC. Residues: CSVVLANYGYTF.

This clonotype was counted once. CDR3 in DNA: TGTGCCACCAGCATGTTAGCGGGAGAGCGGGAGACCCAGTACTTC. Its protein is CATSMLAGERETQYF. This chain uses TRBV15 with TRBJ2-5; 9 bases match TRBD2. This CDR3 is built from 15 residues. J gave up 5 bases and V 4 bases, and 8 bases lay outside the gene matches. The germline V gene encodes CDR1 LNHNV and CDR2 YYDKDF (reference sequence).

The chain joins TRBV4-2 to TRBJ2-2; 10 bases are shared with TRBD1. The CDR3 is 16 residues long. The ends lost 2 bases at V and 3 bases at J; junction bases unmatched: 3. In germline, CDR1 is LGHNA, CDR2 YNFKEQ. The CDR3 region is CASSQIGTGDTGELFF. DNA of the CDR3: TGTGCCAGCAGCCAAATCGGGACAGGGGACACCGGGGAGCTGTTTTTT.

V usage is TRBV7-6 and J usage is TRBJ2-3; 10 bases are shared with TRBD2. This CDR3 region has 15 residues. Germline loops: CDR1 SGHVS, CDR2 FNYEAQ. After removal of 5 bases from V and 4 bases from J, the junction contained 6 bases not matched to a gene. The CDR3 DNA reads TGTGCCAGCAGCCCCACTAGCGGGGTCCCAGATACGCAGTATTTT. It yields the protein CASSPTSGVPDTQYF.

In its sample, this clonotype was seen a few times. The CDR3 region has the DNA TGTGCCAGCAGTTACGGCTTTACTGAAGCTTTCTTT. It is translated as CASSYGFTEAFF. The rearrangement joins TRBV6-2 or TRBV6-3 to TRBJ1-1; D is unclear. The CDR3 totals 12 residues. CDR1 and CDR2 (germline): MNHEY, SVGEGT. V lost 2 bases, J lost 5 bases, and 6 bases lay in between.

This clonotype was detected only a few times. CDR3 loop: CASSIQGPSTDTQYF. CDR3 coding DNA: TGTGCCAGCAGTATACAGGGTCCTAGCACAGATACGCAGTATTTT. The chain joins TRBV12-3 or TRBV12-4 to TRBJ2-3, with D possibly matching TRBD1 (6 bases). V lost 5 bases and J 0 bases, leaving 12 bases between the germline ends. CDR3 size: 15 residues.

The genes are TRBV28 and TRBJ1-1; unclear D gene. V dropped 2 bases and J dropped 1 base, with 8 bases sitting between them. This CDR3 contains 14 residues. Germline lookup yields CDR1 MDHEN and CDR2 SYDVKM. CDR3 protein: CASSLRLENTEAFF. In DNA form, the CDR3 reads TGTGCCAGCAGTTTAAGGCTGGAGAACACTGAAGCTTTCTTT.

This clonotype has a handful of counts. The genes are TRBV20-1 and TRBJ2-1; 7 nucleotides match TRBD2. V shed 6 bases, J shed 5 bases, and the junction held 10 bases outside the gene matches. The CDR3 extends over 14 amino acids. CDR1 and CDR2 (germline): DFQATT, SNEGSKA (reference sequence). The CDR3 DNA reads TGCAGTGCCCCCCCCGCGGGGGACCACAATGAGCAGTTCTTC. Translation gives CSAPPAGDHNEQFF.

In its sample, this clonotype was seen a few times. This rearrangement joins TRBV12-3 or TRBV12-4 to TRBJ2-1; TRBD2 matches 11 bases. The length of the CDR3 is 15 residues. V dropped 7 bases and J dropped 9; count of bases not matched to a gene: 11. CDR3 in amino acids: CASTSGLAGGPEQFF. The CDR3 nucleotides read TGTGCCAGCACTTCGGGGTTAGCGGGAGGGCCTGAGCAGTTCTTC.

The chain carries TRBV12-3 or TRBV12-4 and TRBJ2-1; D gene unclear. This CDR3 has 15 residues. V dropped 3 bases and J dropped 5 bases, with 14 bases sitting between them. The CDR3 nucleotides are TGTGCCAGCAGTTTTCATCCGGCCCGAGACAATGAGCAGTTCTTC. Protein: CASSFHPARDNEQFF.

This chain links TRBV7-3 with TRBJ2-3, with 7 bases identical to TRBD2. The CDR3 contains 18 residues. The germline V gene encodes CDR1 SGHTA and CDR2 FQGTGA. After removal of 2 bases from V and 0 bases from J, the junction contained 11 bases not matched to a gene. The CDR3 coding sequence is TGTGCCAGCAGCTTAGGCCCTACTAGCGACACTAGCACAGATACGCAGTATTTT. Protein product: CASSLGPTSDTSTDTQYF.